This passage covers 23 T cell receptor beta chains from one sample sequenced in a study of CD8 T cells in Susac syndrome. With random hexamers, roughly 0.45 to 1 ug RNA was reverse transcribed. TCRdb analysed the immunoSEQ multiplex PCR reads with MiXCR anew, one entry per CDR3 protein. The sample holds more than 150,000 distinct CDR3 sequences, 92% seen once. Sequencing used CD4+ T cells from PBMCs. The receptor set was obtained from a human donor in good health.

The rearrangement uses TRBV3-1 and TRBJ1-1; D gene ambiguous. The CDR3 is 11 amino acids. Trimming took off 4 bases at V and 4 bases at J, with 4 bases between the two ends. Germline values: CDR1 LGHDT, CDR2 YNNKEL (reference sequence). CDR3 coding DNA: TGTGCCAGCAGCCGGTCCACTGAAGCTTTCTTT. This gives the protein CASSRSTEAFF.

CDR3 amino acids: CSARDLRSGGGAEGYEQYF. The CDR3 nucleotides read TGCAGTGCTAGAGATCTCCGGTCTGGCGGGGGGGCTGAGGGCTACGAGCAGTACTTC. The chain is built from TRBV20-1 and TRBJ2-7; 9 bases align to TRBD2. The germline gives CDR1 DFQATT, CDR2 SNEGSKA (reference sequence). The V gene end was trimmed by 0 bases and the J gene end by 3 bases; junction bases not matched to a gene: 18. CDR3 length: 19 amino acids.

The gene calls are TRBV19 and TRBJ2-5, with 7 bases matching TRBD1. V shed 3 bases, J shed 1 base, and the junction held 8 bases outside the gene matches. The germline gives CDR1 LNHDA, CDR2 SQIVND (reference sequence). The length of the CDR3 is 16 residues. In DNA, the CDR3 is TGTGCCAGTAGTATGGTGTCCGGGACAGTCCAAGAGACCCAGTACTTC. Its translation is CASSMVSGTVQETQYF.

V gene TRBV12-3 or TRBV12-4 combines with J gene TRBJ2-1; D is uncertain. V lost 3 bases to trimming and J lost 1 base, with 13 bases between them. The CDR3 contains 16 residues. CDR3 in amino acids: CASSLSRRLSYNEQFF. CDR3 coding DNA: TGTGCCAGCAGTTTGAGTCGACGGCTGTCCTACAATGAGCAGTTCTTC.

V gene TRBV20-1 combines with J gene TRBJ2-7; perhaps TRBD2 as D (6 bases). The CDR3 length is 12 residues. V dropped 4 bases and J dropped 7 bases, with 14 bases sitting between them. The germline gives CDR1 DFQATT, CDR2 SNEGSKA (reference sequence). The CDR3 here is CSATGTAGEQYF. The CDR3 region has the DNA TGCAGTGCTACCGGGACCGCGGGGGAGCAGTACTTC.

The chain is built from TRBV29-1 and TRBJ2-6; maybe TRBD2 (6 bases). V gave up 7 bases and J gave up 4 bases, with 11 bases separating them. The germline V gene encodes CDR1 SQVTM and CDR2 ANQGSEA. CDR3 length: 13 residues. The CDR3 DNA reads as TGCAGCGCTGGGGGGACCGGGGCCAACGTCCTGACTTTC. The encoded protein is CSAGGTGANVLTF.

The chain employs TRBV12-5 and TRBJ2-5, with D unresolved. Trimming removed 0 bases at V and 5 bases at J, with 13 bases between. The CDR3 runs to 15 residues. CDR1 and CDR2 (germline): LGHNT, FRNRAP. As DNA, the CDR3 is TGTGCTAGTGGTTTGGTGCTCGGTCCGCACGAGACCCAGTACTTC. This gives the protein CASGLVLGPHETQYF.

The chain has TRBV29-1 and TRBJ2-2; D is uncertain. V was trimmed by 4 bases and J by 1 base, leaving 7 bases between them. This CDR3 is built from 13 residues. Germline values: CDR1 SQVTM, CDR2 ANQGSEA. The CDR3 bases are TGCAGCGTTGGAACTCTGAACACCGGGGAGCTGTTTTTT. It codes for CSVGTLNTGELFF.

This clonotype came up once. The chain recombines TRBV10-3 with TRBJ1-5; D uncertain. V was cut by 2 bases and J by 0 bases, with 8 bases left in between. The germline CDR1 and CDR2 sequences are ENHRY and SYGVKD. The CDR3 loop spans 15 amino acids. The CDR3 loop reads CAISEGRDSNQPQHF. CDR3 nucleotide sequence: TGTGCCATCAGTGAGGGACGGGATAGCAATCAGCCCCAGCATTTT.

The chain combines TRBV6-1 with TRBJ2-2; TRBD1 agrees at 9 bases. This CDR3 is built from 16 residues. CDR1 and CDR2 from the germline V gene are MNHNS and SASEGT. The V segment lost 6 bases and the J segment 4 bases; nucleotides outside the gene matches: 9. Written as DNA, the CDR3 is TGTGCCAGCAGGGAAATACAGGGGGCGGTCACCGGGGAGCTGTTTTTT. It encodes CASREIQGAVTGELFF.

This chain connects TRBV27 to TRBJ1-2; D call uncertain. Trimming cost V 2 bases and J 4 bases, with 11 bases left between them. Germline V gene data show CDR1 as MNHEY and CDR2 as SMNVEV (reference sequence). The CDR3 totals 14 residues. CDR3 in amino acids: CASSLLGPTYGYTF. CDR3 DNA sequence: TGTGCCAGCAGTTTACTGGGCCCGACCTATGGCTACACCTTC.

The rearrangement uses TRBV5-4 and TRBJ2-1; no firm D call. Germline CDR1 SGHNT, CDR2 YYREEE (reference sequence). Trimming pared 10 bases from V and 7 bases from J, leaving 21 bases between. This CDR3 spans 14 amino acids. CDR3 nucleotides: TGTGCCGGAAGTAAAGGGCTAGACCGGAATGAGCAGTTCTTC. The encoded protein is CAGSKGLDRNEQFF.

The rearrangement uses TRBV29-1 and TRBJ2-1; 12 bases match TRBD1. The junction had 4 bases not matched to a gene; V was cut back by 0 bases and J by 7 bases. Per germline, CDR1 SQVTM and CDR2 ANQGSEA. This CDR3 region has 15 residues. The CDR3 DNA reads as TGCAGCGTTGAAGAGCGGGACAGGGGGCGGAATGAGCAGTTCTTC. As protein: CSVEERDRGRNEQFF.

The rearrangement joins TRBV5-5 to TRBJ2-2; TRBD2 agrees at 10 bases. J was trimmed by 3 bases and V by 7 bases; bases with no gene match: 6. Per the germline V gene, CDR1 is SGHKS and CDR2 is YYEKEE (reference sequence). The CDR3 runs to 15 residues. The CDR3 sequence: CASYLTSGYTGELFF. CDR3 bases: TGTGCCAGCTACCTGACTAGCGGGTACACCGGGGAGCTGTTTTTT.

This rearrangement joins TRBV12-3 or TRBV12-4 to TRBJ1-6, with D hard to call. Trimming pared 6 bases from V and 5 bases from J, leaving 14 bases between. CDR3 length: 15 amino acids. This CDR3 is CASRSRVTHNSPLHF. The DNA of the CDR3 is TGTGCCAGCAGGAGCCGGGTGACGCATAATTCACCCCTCCACTTT.

This sequence joins TRBV5-1 and TRBJ2-7; 7 bases align to TRBD2. The CDR3 extends over 16 amino acids. Germline CDR1 SGHRS, CDR2 YFSETQ. The junction had 8 bases not matched to a gene; V was cut back by 2 bases and J by 0 bases. As DNA, the CDR3 is TGCGCCAGCAGCTTTACCGGGACTACTAGCTCCTACGAGCAGTACTTC. Its translation: CASSFTGTTSSYEQYF.

For the CDR3, the DNA is TGTGCCAGTAGCCCAGACAGCTACAATCAGCCCCAGCATTTT. Amino acid sequence: CASSPDSYNQPQHF. The V and J genes are TRBV19 and TRBJ1-5; possible D gene TRBD1, 5 bases. The V end was cut by 6 bases, the J end by 3 bases, with 12 bases between. CDR3 size: 14 residues. Germline assignment: CDR1 LNHDA and CDR2 SQIVND (reference sequence).

The chain carries TRBV7-2 and TRBJ1-4; the D is unclear. The length of the CDR3 is 12 residues. Trimming removed 6 bases at V and 0 bases at J, with 2 bases between. Germline-derived CDR1 and CDR2 are SGHTA and FQGNSA. The CDR3 DNA reads TGTGCCAGCAGTTCAACTAATGAAAAACTGTTTTTT. It is translated as CASSSTNEKLFF.

The chain combines TRBV24-1 with TRBJ2-7; no clear D gene. The CDR3 is made up of 14 amino acids. V dropped 4 bases and J dropped 6 bases, with 15 bases sitting between them. Germline CDR1 and CDR2: KGHDR and SFDVKD. CDR3 sequence reads: CATSDYLRFGEQYF. The CDR3 DNA reads as TGTGCCACCAGTGACTACCTCCGGTTTGGCGAGCAGTACTTC.

The chain's CDR3 is CASSLDRQPQHF. The CDR3 bases are TGTGCCAGCAGCTTAGACAGGCAGCCCCAGCATTTT. The chain joins TRBV7-2 to TRBJ1-5, with D perhaps TRBD1 (5 bases). V lost 1 base and J lost 7, with 5 bases in between. Germline V lookup: CDR1 SGHTA, CDR2 FQGNSA. There are 12 residues in the CDR3.

The V and J genes are TRBV13 and TRBJ2-7; D is undetermined. V lost 5 bases to trimming and J lost 0 bases, with 11 bases between them. Germline V gene lookup returns CDR1 PRHDT and CDR2 FYEKMQ (reference sequence). CDR3 size: 14 residues. The CDR3 sequence: CASSPGPSSYEQYF. The CDR3 DNA sequence: TGTGCCAGCAGCCCCGGACCCAGCTCCTACGAGCAGTACTTC.

This chain uses TRBV5-1 with TRBJ2-1; D might be TRBD2 (5 bases). The CDR3 is 13 residues long. Germline values: CDR1 SGHRS, CDR2 YFSETQ. Deletions cut 4 bases from V and 9 bases from J, with 14 bases between. The CDR3 protein is CASSVPLVGEQFF. The CDR3 nucleotides are TGCGCCAGCAGCGTCCCACTAGTTGGTGAGCAGTTCTTC. Supplemented by reference TRBV5-1 and TRBJ2-1, the full variable domain reads KAGVTQTPRYLIKTRGQQVTLSCSPISGHRSVSWYQQTPGQGLQFLFEYFSETQRNKGNFPGRFSGRQFSNSRSEMNVSTLELGDSALYLCASSVPLVGEQFFGPGTRLTVL.

The V call is TRBV28, the J call TRBJ1-1; D gene ambiguous. Germline CDR1 MDHEN, CDR2 SYDVKM. This CDR3 has 15 amino acids. Trimming pared 5 bases from V and 0 bases from J, leaving 13 bases between. CDR3 sequence reads: CASSPRRTLNTEAFF. The CDR3 DNA is TGTGCCAGCAGTCCGCGGAGGACCCTGAACACTGAAGCTTTCTTT.